This T cell receptor (beta chain) comes out of a study of blood T cell repertoires in COVID-19. Looking at the study overall: COVID-19 samples collected from the United States, Italy and Spain covered acute and convalescent phases. PBMCs, B-cell-depleted T cells, or T cells provided the cDNA or gDNA that made up the material.

Trimming stripped 4 bases from V and 0 bases from J, with 4 bases between. This CDR3 contains 12 residues. In germline, CDR1 is SGHTA, CDR2 FQGNSA. The repertoire was sequenced with immunoSEQ multiplex PCR; TCRdb's copy has only in-frame clones and lacks some. The sample lists 85,000 to 90,000 clones, around 80% occurring once. This sequence was found in a woman of 80 years or more with acute or convalescent COVID-19. The source material was peripheral blood. This sequence joins TRBV7-2 and TRBJ2-7; no reliable D call. For the CDR3, the DNA is TGTGCCAGCAGCTCCTACTCCTACGAGCAGTACTTC. Translated, it gives CASSSYSYEQYF. The full variable domain, with the rest looked up from reference TRBV7-2 and TRBJ2-7, is GAGVSQSPSNKVTEKGKDVELRCDPISGHTALYWYRQSLGQGLEFLIYFQGNSAPDKSGLPSDRFSAERTGGSVSTLTIQRTQQEDSAVYLCASSSYSYEQYFGPGTRLTVT.